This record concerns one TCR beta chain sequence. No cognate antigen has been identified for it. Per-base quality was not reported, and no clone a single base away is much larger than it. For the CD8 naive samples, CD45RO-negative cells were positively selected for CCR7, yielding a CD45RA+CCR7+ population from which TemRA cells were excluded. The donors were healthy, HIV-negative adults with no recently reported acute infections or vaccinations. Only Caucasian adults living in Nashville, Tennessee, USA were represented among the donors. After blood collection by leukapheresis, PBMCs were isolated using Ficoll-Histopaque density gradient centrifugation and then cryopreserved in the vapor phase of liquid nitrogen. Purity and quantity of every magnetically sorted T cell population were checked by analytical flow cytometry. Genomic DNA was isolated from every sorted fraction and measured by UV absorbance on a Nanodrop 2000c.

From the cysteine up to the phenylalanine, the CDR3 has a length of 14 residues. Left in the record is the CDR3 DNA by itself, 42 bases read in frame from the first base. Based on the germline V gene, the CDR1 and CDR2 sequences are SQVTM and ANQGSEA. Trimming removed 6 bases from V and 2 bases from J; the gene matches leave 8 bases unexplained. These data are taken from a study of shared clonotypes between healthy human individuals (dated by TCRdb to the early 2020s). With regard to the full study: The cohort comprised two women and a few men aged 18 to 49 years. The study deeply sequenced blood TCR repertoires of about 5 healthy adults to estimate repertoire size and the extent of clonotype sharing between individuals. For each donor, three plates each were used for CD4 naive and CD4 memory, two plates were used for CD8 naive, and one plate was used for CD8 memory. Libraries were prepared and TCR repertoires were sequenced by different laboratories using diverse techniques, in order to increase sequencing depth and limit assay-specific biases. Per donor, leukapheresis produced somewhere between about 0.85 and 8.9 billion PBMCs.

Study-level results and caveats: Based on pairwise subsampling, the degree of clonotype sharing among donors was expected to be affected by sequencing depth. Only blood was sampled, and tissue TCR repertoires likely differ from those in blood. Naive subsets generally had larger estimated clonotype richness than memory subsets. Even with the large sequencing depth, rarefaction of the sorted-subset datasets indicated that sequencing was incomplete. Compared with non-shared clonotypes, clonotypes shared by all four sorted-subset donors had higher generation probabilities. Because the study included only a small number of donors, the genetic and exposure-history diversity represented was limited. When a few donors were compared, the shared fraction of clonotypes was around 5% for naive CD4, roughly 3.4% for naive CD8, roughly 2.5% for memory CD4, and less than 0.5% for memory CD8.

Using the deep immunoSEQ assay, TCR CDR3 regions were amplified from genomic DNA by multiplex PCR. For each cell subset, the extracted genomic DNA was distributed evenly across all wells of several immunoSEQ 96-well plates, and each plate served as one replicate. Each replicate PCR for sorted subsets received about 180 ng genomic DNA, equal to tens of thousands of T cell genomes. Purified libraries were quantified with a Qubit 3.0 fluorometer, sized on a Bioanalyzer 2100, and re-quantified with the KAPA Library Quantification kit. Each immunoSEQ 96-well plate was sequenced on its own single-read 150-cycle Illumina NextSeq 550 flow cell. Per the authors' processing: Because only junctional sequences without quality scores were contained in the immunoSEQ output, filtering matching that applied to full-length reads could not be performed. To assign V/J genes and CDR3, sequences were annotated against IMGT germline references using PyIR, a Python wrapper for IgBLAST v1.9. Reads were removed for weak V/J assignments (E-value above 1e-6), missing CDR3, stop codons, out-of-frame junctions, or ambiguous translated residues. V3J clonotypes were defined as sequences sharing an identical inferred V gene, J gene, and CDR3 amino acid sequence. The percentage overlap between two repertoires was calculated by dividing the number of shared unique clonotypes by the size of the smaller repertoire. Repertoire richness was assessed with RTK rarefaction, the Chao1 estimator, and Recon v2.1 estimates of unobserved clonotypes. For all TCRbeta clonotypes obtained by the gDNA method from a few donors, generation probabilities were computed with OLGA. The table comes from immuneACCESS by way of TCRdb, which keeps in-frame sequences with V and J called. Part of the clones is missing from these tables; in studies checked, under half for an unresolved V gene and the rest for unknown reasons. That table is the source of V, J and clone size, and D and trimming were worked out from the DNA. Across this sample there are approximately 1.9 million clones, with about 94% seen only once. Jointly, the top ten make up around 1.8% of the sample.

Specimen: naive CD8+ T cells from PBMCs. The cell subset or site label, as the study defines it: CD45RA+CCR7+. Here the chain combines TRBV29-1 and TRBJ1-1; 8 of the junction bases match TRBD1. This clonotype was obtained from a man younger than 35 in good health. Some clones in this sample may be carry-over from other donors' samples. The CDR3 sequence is CSVGDRGRNTEAFF. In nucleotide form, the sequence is TGCAGCGTCGGAGACAGGGGAAGAAACACTGAAGCTTTCTTT. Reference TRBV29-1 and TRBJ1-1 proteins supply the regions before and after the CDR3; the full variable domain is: SAVISQKPSRDICQRGTSLTIQCQVDSQVTMMFWYRQQPGQSLTLIATANQGSEATYESGFVIDKFPISRPNLTFSTLTVSNMSPEDSSIYLCSVGDRGRNTEAFFGQGTRLTVV.